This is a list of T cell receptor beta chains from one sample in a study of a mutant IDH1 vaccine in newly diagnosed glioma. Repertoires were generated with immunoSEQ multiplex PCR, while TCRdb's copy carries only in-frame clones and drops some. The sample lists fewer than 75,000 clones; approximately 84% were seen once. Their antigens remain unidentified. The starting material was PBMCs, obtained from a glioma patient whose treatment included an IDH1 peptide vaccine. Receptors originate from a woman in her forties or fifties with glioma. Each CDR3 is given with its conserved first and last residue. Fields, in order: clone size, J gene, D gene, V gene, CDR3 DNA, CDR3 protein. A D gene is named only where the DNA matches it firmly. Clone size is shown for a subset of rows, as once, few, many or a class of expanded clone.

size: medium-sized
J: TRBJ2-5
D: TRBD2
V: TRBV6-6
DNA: TGTGCCAGCAGTAGCGGGGGGGTTCAAGAGACCCAGTACTTC
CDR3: CASSSGGVQETQYF

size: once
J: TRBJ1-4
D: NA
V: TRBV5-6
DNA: TGTGCCAGCAGCACCCAAAATTCCCCGGGACATTTGTTTTTT
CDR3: CASSTQNSPGHLFF

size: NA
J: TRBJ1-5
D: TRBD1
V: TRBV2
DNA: TGTGCCAGCAGACCCGGGACAGGGTATCAGCCCCAGCATTTT
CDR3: CASRPGTGYQPQHF

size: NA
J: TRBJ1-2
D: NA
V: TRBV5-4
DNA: TGTGCCAGCAGCGCCTCCGCAGGGCAGAACTATGGCTACACCTTC
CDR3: CASSASAGQNYGYTF

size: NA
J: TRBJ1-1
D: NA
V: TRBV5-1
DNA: TGCGCCAGCAGCCCTCCCGTTGGGGGAGCTTTCTTT
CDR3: CASSPPVGGAFF

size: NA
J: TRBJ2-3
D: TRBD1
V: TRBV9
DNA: TGTGCCAGCAGCGTAGGGCGGACAGGCGACCGAGATACGCAGTATTTT
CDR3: CASSVGRTGDRDTQYF

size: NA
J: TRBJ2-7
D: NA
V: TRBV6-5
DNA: TGTGCCAGCAGTTCCCGTGCTATAGGGGAGTACGAGCAGTACTTC
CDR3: CASSSRAIGEYEQYF

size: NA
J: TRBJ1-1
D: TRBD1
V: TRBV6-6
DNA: TGTGCCAGCAGGGGGACAGGGATGAACACTGAAGCTTTCTTT
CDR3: CASRGTGMNTEAFF

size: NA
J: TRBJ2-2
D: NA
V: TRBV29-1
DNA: TGCAGCGCCGTGGGGGGCACGAACACCGGGGAGCTGTTTTTT
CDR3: CSAVGGTNTGELFF

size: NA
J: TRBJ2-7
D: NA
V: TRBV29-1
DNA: TGCAGCGGGGGCCAAAGGCTGAACGAGCAGTACTTC
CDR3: CSGGQRLNEQYF

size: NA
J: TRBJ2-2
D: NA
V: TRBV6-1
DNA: TGTGCCAGCAGTGAAGGGTGGGGCCACGCGAACACCGGGGAGCTGTTTTTT
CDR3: CASSEGWGHANTGELFF

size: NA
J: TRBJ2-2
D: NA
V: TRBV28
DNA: TGTGCCAGCAGATTTGAACAGACCGGGGAGCTGTTTTTT
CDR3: CASRFEQTGELFF

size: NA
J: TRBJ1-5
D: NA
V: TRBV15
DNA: TGTGCCACCAGCAGAGATCCTGGAGAGCCCCAGCATTTT
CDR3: CATSRDPGEPQHF

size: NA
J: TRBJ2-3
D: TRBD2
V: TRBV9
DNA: TGTGCCAGCAGCGTAGAGGGGAATAGCGGGGGCCGCACAGATACGCAGTATTTT
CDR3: CASSVEGNSGGRTDTQYF